This TCR beta chain is from a study of CD8 T cells in ankylosing spondylitis. CDR1 is LGHDT and CDR2 is YNNKEL in the germline V gene (reference sequence). The CDR3 totals 15 residues. V was trimmed by 1 base and J by 4 bases, leaving 11 bases between them. One entry per CDR3 protein, called by TCRdb with MiXCR from the 5' RACE reads. The sample includes a few hundred thousand distinct CDR3 sequences, roughly a tenth seen only once; the top ten take roughly 23%. This sequence joins TRBV3-1 and TRBJ1-5, with a tentative D call TRBD1 (5 bases). Sequences were obtained from blood, either unsorted or a sorted T cell fraction (not recorded which). The sequence was collected from a male donor with ankylosing spondylitis or in good health (not recorded which). The CDR3 region has the DNA TGTGCCAGCAGCCAAGGCAGGGACCATAATCAGCCCCAGCATTTT. Protein product: CASSQGRDHNQPQHF. Complete variable domain (other parts from reference TRBV3-1 and TRBJ1-5): DTAVSQTPKYLVTQMGNDKSIKCEQNLGHDTMYWYKQDSKKFLKIMFSYNNKELIINETVPNRFSPKSPDKAHLNLHINSLELGDSAVYFCASSQGRDHNQPQHFGDGTRLSIL.